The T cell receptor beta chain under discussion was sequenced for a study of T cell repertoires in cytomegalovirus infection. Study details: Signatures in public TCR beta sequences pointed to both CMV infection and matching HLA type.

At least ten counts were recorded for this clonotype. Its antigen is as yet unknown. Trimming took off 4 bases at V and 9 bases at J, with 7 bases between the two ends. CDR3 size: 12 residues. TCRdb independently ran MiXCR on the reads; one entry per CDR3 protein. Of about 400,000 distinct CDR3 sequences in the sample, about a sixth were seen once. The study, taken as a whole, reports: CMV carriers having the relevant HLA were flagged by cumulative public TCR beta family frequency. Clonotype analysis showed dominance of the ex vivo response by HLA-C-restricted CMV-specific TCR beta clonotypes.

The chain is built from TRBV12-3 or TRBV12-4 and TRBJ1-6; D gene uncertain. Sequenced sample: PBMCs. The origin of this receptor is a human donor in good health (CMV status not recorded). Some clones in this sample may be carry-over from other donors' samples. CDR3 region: CASSSDTSPLHF. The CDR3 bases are TGTGCCAGCAGTTCCGACACTTCACCCCTCCACTTT.